This T cell receptor (beta chain) came from a study of CD8+ T cells in alopecia areata. Study-wide context: Treated patients were given 5 to 10 mg oral tofacitinib twice daily.

This clone was counted a single time. Its antigen is undetermined. Study-level results: Persistence in scalp and blood during tofacitinib was observed for many expanded lesional clones.

Regarding treatment: oral pan-JAK inhibitor, 5-10 mg twice daily. RNA was extracted and reverse transcribed into cDNA as the sequencing template. Using immunoSEQ multiplex PCR, the repertoire was profiled, and TCRdb retains in-frame clones only, with some absent. Counted here are 180,000 or so clones, over 45% occurring once; the ten biggest clones make up about 5.1%. V dropped 6 bases and J dropped 0; count of bases not matched to a gene: 5. The V gene's germline CDR1 is MDHEN and CDR2 SYDVKM. This CDR3 region has 15 residues. The specimen was CD4+ T cells sorted from blood, collected at week 24, from a patient treated with tofacitinib. This TCR was recovered from a human donor with alopecia areata. The chain uses TRBV28 and TRBJ2-5, with 9 bases that match TRBD1. The CDR3 here is CASSSGQGHQETQYF. CDR3 in DNA: TGTGCCAGCAGCTCGGGACAGGGTCACCAAGAGACCCAGTACTTC.